This TCR beta chain was retrieved from a study of cytomegalovirus exposure and HLA in healthy donors. Overall study results and limits: Relative to equally common others, HLA-associated TCR beta chains showed greater clonal expansion in a later analysis. Near-uniform donor sequencing depth was presumed by presence/absence analyses.

The PCR ran on 60 Vbeta and 13 Jbeta primers. Profiling relied on immunoSEQ multiplex PCR, and the TCRdb table lists in-frame clones only, not all of them. The sample includes some 170,000 clones, 80% of them seen just once. Points on this clone: Its cognate antigen is unknown.

The trim removed 3 bases at V and 2 bases at J, leaving 6 bases unmatched. In germline, CDR1 is MGHDK, CDR2 SYGVNS. The CDR3 sequence is 15 residues long. This receptor was taken from a man aged 30-40 years in good health and CMV-seronegative. The rearrangement joins TRBV25-1 to TRBJ2-7; 8 bases map to TRBD1. The sample comprised PBMCs. CDR3 amino acids: CASSDPGQGAYEQYF. CDR3 in DNA: TGTGCCAGCAGTGACCCTGGACAGGGAGCCTACGAGCAGTACTTC.